Listed here is a single T cell receptor (beta chain). Antigen: not known. CDR3 length: 15 residues. The V end was cut by 7 bases, the J end by 0 bases, with 15 bases between. CDR1 SGHRS and CDR2 YFSETQ come from the germline V gene. These data belong to a study of graft-versus-host responses after intestinal transplantation. Study details: All of the recipients had induction that used anti-thymocyte globulin, then tacrolimus and steroids for around three years. Broader study findings: Within the allografts of patients who had graft-donor T cell macrochimerism, graft-versus-host to host-versus-graft clonal ratios were high.

Profiled with immunoSEQ multiplex PCR; TCRdb holds only in-frame clones, not every one. Here the sample spans about 120,000 clones, 90% to 95% being singletons. The chain has TRBV5-1 and TRBJ2-3, with D uncertain. The source is a human donor who received an intestinal transplant. The sequencing used unstimulated CD8+ T cells sorted from spleen or lymph node cells, collected before intestinal transplant. DNA for the CDR3: TGCGCCAGCCGCCCGGACGGCATTAGCACAGATACGCAGTATTTT. This sequence encodes CASRPDGISTDTQYF.